Listed here are 15 T cell receptor beta chains from one sample, sequenced in a study of diagnostic markers for celiac disease. TCRdb reprocessed the reads, with one entry per CDR3 protein and no DNA. The ten top clones account for over 4.5%, within a sample of 5,000 or so distinct CDR3 sequences. Material: either unsorted cells or a sorted T cell fraction (not recorded which). The receptors were gathered from a human donor. This table probably holds off-target reads from a library built for another chain.

This rearrangement joins TRBV5-1 to TRBJ2-5; the TCRdb call, TRBD1, lacks DNA for checking. There are 13 residues in the CDR3. Germline V gene lookup returns CDR1 SGHRS and CDR2 YFSETQ. The chain's CDR3 is CASSLFPGETQYF.

The chain uses TRBV18 and TRBJ2-5; absent DNA, TCRdb's TRBD1 call cannot be checked. The CDR3 is 13 amino acids. CDR1 KGHSH and CDR2 LQKENI come from the germline V gene. CDR3 sequence: CASSALPRETQYF.

Judged by frequency, this clonotype is medium-sized. The chain employs TRBV29-1 and TRBJ1-1; lacking DNA, the TRBD1 call made by TCRdb goes unchecked. Germline lookup yields CDR1 SQVTM and CDR2 ANQGSEA. The CDR3 contains 14 residues. CDR3 amino acids: CSVTGQGGYTEAFF.

This clonotype ranks as medium-sized in terms of frequency. The chain combines TRBV12-3 or TRBV12-4 with TRBJ1-1; the D gene TCRdb calls, TRBD1, cannot be checked with no DNA. This CDR3 contains 13 residues. CDR3 sequence reads: CASSTGGWNEAFF.

CDR3 in amino acids: CASHVGTGYTYEQYF. V gene TRBV10-2 combines with J gene TRBJ2-7; TCRdb gives TRBD1 as the D gene, but with no DNA this cannot be confirmed. The CDR3 sequence is 15 residues long. CDR1 is WSHSY and CDR2 is SAAADI in the germline V gene.

This chain links TRBV12-3 or TRBV12-4 with TRBJ1-1; TCRdb picks TRBD1, but there is no DNA to check that call. CDR3 length: 16 residues. CDR3 sequence reads: CASSPRPGVLSAEAFF.

V and J are TRBV6-6 and TRBJ1-1; TCRdb's D gene call, TRBD1, goes unchecked for lack of DNA. Germline-derived CDR1 and CDR2 are MNHNY and SVGAGI (reference sequence). The CDR3 contains 14 residues. The CDR3 here is CASRPGQRNTEAFF.

This clonotype is called medium-sized based on its frequency. The chain links TRBV4-2 to TRBJ1-4. This CDR3 contains 15 residues. Germline V gives CDR1 LGHNA, CDR2 YNFKEQ. The CDR3 is CASSQDGGLGEKLFF.

The V gene is TRBV29-1, the J gene TRBJ2-3; with no DNA, the TCRdb D assignment of TRBD2 cannot be verified. The CDR3 totals 15 residues. Germline V lookup: CDR1 SQVTM, CDR2 ANQGSEA. The CDR3 loop reads CSVAGLAGVPDTQYF.

The chain links TRBV27 to TRBJ2-1; TCRdb gives TRBD2 as the D gene, but with no DNA this cannot be confirmed. The CDR3 consists of 12 residues. CDR1 is MNHEY, CDR2 SMNVEV, per germline (reference sequence). The CDR3 sequence: CASSLGGNEQFF.

V gene TRBV12-3 or TRBV12-4 combines with J gene TRBJ1-1; the TCRdb D gene call, TRBD1, has no DNA to confirm it. The CDR3 consists of 12 residues. CDR3 residues: CASSLTGVGAFF.

The V and J genes are TRBV4-3 and TRBJ2-2. Germline V CDR1 and CDR2: LGHNA, YSLEER. CDR3 size: 14 residues. CDR3 amino acids: CASSQGRATGELFF.

The chain combines TRBV4-3 with TRBJ1-2; lacking DNA, the TRBD1 call made by TCRdb goes unchecked. This CDR3 is 15 amino acids long. The germline CDR1 and CDR2 sequences are LGHNA and YSLEER. The chain's CDR3 is CASSQFGTGTAGYTF.

Frequency places this clonotype as medium-sized. The chain combines TRBV5-5 with TRBJ1-1. Germline-derived CDR1 and CDR2 are SGHKS and YYEKEE (reference sequence). The CDR3 runs 13 residues. The CDR3 reads CASSLDMNTEAFF.

The V call is TRBV7-8, the J call TRBJ2-4; the D gene TCRdb calls, TRBD1, cannot be checked with no DNA. The V gene's germline CDR1 is SGHVS and CDR2 FQNEAQ. CDR3 length: 17 residues. The CDR3 loop reads CASSLEYRGEAKNIQYF.